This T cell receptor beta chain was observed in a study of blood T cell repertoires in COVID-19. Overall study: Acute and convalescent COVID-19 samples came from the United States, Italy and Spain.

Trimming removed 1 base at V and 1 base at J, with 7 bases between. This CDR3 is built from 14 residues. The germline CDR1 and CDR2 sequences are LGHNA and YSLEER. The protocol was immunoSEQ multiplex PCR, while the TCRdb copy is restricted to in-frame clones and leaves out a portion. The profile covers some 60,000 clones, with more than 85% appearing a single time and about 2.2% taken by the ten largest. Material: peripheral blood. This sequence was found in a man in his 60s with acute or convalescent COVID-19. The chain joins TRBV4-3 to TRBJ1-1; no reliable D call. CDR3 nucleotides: TGCGCCAGCAGCCAAGGTTCGCGGAACACTGAAGCTTTCTTT. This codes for CASSQGSRNTEAFF.